The clone carrying this TCR beta chain came up many times. Antigen unknown. The data originate from a study of T cell repertoires in cytomegalovirus infection. Study summary: Indications of both CMV infection and matching HLA type were provided by public TCR beta signatures. Regarding the study as a whole: HLA-C-restricted CMV-specific TCR beta clonotypes prevailed in the ex vivo response.

The V gene's germline CDR1 is MNHEY and CDR2 SMNVEV (reference sequence). The CDR3 has 14 amino acids. V gave up 6 bases and J gave up 3 bases, with 14 bases separating them. TCRdb used MiXCR to reprocess the reads, holding one entry per CDR3 protein. The data show about 770,000 distinct CDR3 sequences, with just under 30% seen just once and over 10% held by the top ten. The sample here was cultured CD8+ T cells from PBMCs, taken from culture after CMV antigen stimulation. The clonotype was recovered from a human donor in good health (CMV status not recorded). Some clones in this sample may be carry-over from other donors' samples. The chain is built from TRBV27 and TRBJ1-1, with D perhaps matching TRBD1 (5 bases). CDR3 nucleotide sequence: TGTGCCAGCAGCCCACCCCCAGGGTACACTGAAGCTTTCTTT. Its translation: CASSPPPGYTEAFF.